Shown below are 10 T cell receptor beta chains from a single sample sequenced in a study of blood T cells in healthy people across ages. The authors ran a second PCR of roughly 6 to 12 cycles using a sample-barcoded 5' primer and a J-beta primer mix. TCRdb ran MiXCR on the 5' RACE reads and lists one entry per CDR3 protein. The sample includes around 650,000 distinct CDR3 sequences, about 34% seen only once; the top ten take approximately 15%. Sequencing was carried out using blood. The receptors come from an elderly woman in good health.

Concerning this clonotype itself: A much larger clone is a single base away; this may be a read error. J is TRBJ1-6 and V is TRBV30; D is unclear. The CDR3 covers 13 residues. CDR1 is GTSNPN and CDR2 is SVGIG in the germline V gene (reference sequence). This CDR3 is CAWYKGWNSPLRF. The CDR3 bases are TGTGCCTGGTATAAGGGATGGAATTCACCCCTCCGCTTT. Using reference TRBV30 and TRBJ1-6 for the parts outside the CDR3, the full variable domain is SQTIHQWPATLVQPVGSPLSLECTVEGTSNPNLYWYRQAAGRGLQLLFYSVGIGQISSEVPQNLSASRPQDRQFILSSKKLLLSDSGFYLCAWYKGWNSPLRFGNGTRLTVT.

There are a few counts of this clonotype. The chain uses TRBV27 and TRBJ1-6; D gene uncertain. The ends were cut back, 2 bases at V and 5 bases at J, with 13 bases in the middle. Germline lookup yields CDR1 MNHEY and CDR2 SMNVEV (reference sequence). The CDR3 has 16 amino acids. The CDR3 nucleotides read TGTGCCAGCAGTTTAAATCCCACATCCAATAATTCACCCCTCCACTTT. This codes for CASSLNPTSNNSPLHF.

The chain is built from TRBV20-1 and TRBJ2-6; no firm D call. Germline V lookup: CDR1 DFQATT, CDR2 SNEGSKA (reference sequence). The CDR3 loop spans 15 amino acids. V lost 1 base, J lost 4 bases, and 11 bases lay in between. CDR3 residues: CSARAWDTGANVLTF. CDR3 DNA: TGCAGTGCTAGAGCCTGGGATACCGGGGCCAACGTCCTGACTTTC.

This clonotype was observed a few times. The V gene is TRBV7-9, the J gene TRBJ2-7; weak D call: TRBD2 (7 bases). CDR3 length: 11 residues. With 5 bases removed from V and 12 bases from J, the gap between germline ends came to 14 bases. CDR1 and CDR2 (germline): SEHNR, FQNEAQ (reference sequence). Here the CDR3 DNA reads TGTGCCAGCAGCCCTGGGCGGGGGCTGTACTTC. Amino acid sequence: CASSPGRGLYF.

This clonotype was picked up a small number of times. The rearrangement links TRBV5-1 to TRBJ1-5; D remains ambiguous. The CDR3 consists of 15 residues. CDR1 is SGHRS and CDR2 is YFSETQ in the germline V gene. Deletions cut 0 bases from V and 5 bases from J, with 12 bases between. The CDR3 nucleotides read TGCGCCAGCAGCTTGGAAGGCCGTCCGGATCAGCCCCAGCATTTT. Translation: CASSLEGRPDQPQHF. Variable domain in full (rest from reference TRBV5-1 and TRBJ1-5): KAGVTQTPRYLIKTRGQQVTLSCSPISGHRSVSWYQQTPGQGLQFLFEYFSETQRNKGNFPGRFSGRQFSNSRSEMNVSTLELGDSALYLCASSLEGRPDQPQHFGDGTRLSIL.

This clonotype was seen many times. The V call is TRBV20-1, the J call TRBJ2-5; D call uncertain. The length of the CDR3 is 13 residues. Trimming stripped 3 bases from V and 1 base from J, with 9 bases between. The germline V gene has CDR1 DFQATT and CDR2 SNEGSKA (reference sequence). CDR3 protein: CSASPPAQETQYF. CDR3 nucleotides: TGCAGTGCTAGCCCCCCAGCCCAAGAGACCCAGTACTTC.

By share, this clonotype counts as medium-sized (0.01 to 0.1%). The chain has TRBV7-2 and TRBJ2-3; 10 bases are a match to TRBD2. Trimming took 1 base from V and 7 from J; bases not matched to a gene: 2. CDR1 is SGHTA, CDR2 FQGNSA, per germline. The CDR3 consists of 14 residues. The CDR3 here is CASSLGTSGYTQYF. CDR3 DNA: TGTGCCAGCAGCTTAGGGACTAGCGGTTATACGCAGTATTTT. Supplemented by reference TRBV7-2 and TRBJ2-3, the full variable domain reads GAGVSQSPSNKVTEKGKDVELRCDPISGHTALYWYRQSLGQGLEFLIYFQGNSAPDKSGLPSDRFSAERTGGSVSTLTIQRTQQEDSAVYLCASSLGTSGYTQYFGPGTRLTVL.

J is TRBJ2-7 and V is TRBV7-8, with D possibly being TRBD1 or TRBD2 (6 bases each). In germline, CDR1 is SGHVS, CDR2 FQNEAQ. The CDR3 loop spans 15 amino acids. V dropped 4 bases and J dropped 2 bases, with 15 bases sitting between them. The CDR3 loop is CASSWGAESTYEQYF. The CDR3 region has the DNA TGTGCCAGCAGCTGGGGGGCCGAGTCTACCTACGAGCAGTACTTC.

The V gene is TRBV7-9, the J gene TRBJ2-5; D is unresolved. Per germline, CDR1 SEHNR and CDR2 FQNEAQ (reference sequence). The CDR3 spans 12 residues. The germline V and J ends were trimmed by 2 bases and 5 bases, with 6 bases remaining between them. CDR3 region: CASSLSAETQYF. The CDR3 coding sequence is TGTGCCAGCAGCTTATCTGCGGAGACCCAGTACTTC.

The genes are TRBV20-1 and TRBJ2-1, with D tentatively TRBD2 (7 bases). The end of the DNA is better explained by TRBJ2-7, so the J call may be wrong. CDR1 DFQATT and CDR2 SNEGSKA come from the germline V gene (reference sequence). This CDR3 region has 13 residues. The CDR3 is CSVEGGRSYEQYF. CDR3 bases: TGCAGTGTAGAGGGGGGGCGTTCCTACGAGCAGTACTTC.